The 30 T cell receptor beta chains below all came from one sample that was sequenced in a study of CD8 T cells in Susac syndrome. Random hexamers were used to reverse transcribe 0.5 to 1 ug of RNA. MiXCR, run by TCRdb on the immunoSEQ multiplex PCR reads, gives a single entry per CDR3 protein. Among 150,000 to 200,000 distinct CDR3 sequences, about 94% were seen once, and the ten largest hold more than 0.08%. Sequencing was done on a sample of CD4+ T cells from PBMCs. The receptors were sampled from a human donor with Susac syndrome.

The chain carries TRBV15 and TRBJ2-3, with unresolved D. Per germline, CDR1 LNHNV and CDR2 YYDKDF (reference sequence). The CDR3 consists of 14 residues. Trimming cost V 5 bases and J 5 bases, with 14 bases left between them. CDR3 region: CATSGSNPGDTQYF. The CDR3 region has the DNA TGTGCCACCAGCGGCTCCAACCCAGGAGATACGCAGTATTTT.

This clonotype was counted a single time. This chain connects TRBV29-1 to TRBJ1-1, with D perhaps matching TRBD1 (5 bases). The germline V gene encodes CDR1 SQVTM and CDR2 ANQGSEA. V shed 7 bases and J shed 2 bases, with 17 bases lying between them. The CDR3 is 14 amino acids. Written as DNA, the CDR3 is TGCAGCGCCAAAAGTCGGGACGTAAACACTGAAGCTTTCTTT. Translating it yields CSAKSRDVNTEAFF.

The J gene is TRBJ1-2, the V gene TRBV4-2; the D is unclear. CDR1 and CDR2 (germline): LGHNA, YNFKEQ. The ends were cut back, 1 base at V and 8 bases at J, with 11 bases in the middle. CDR3 size: 13 residues. The CDR3 spells CASSQGGLIGYTF. The CDR3 DNA follows: TGTGCCAGCAGCCAAGGAGGACTTATAGGCTACACCTTC.

There are a few counts of this clonotype. The CDR3 DNA reads as TGTGCCAGCAGTTTAACAAGCAATCAGCCCCAGCATTTT. Its protein product is CASSLTSNQPQHF. V is TRBV12-3 or TRBV12-4 and J is TRBJ1-5; D gene uncertain. V dropped 2 bases and J dropped 1 base, with 3 bases sitting between them. The CDR3 is 13 residues long.

The rearrangement joins TRBV30 to TRBJ1-1; 8 positions match TRBD1. The V gene end was trimmed by 1 base and the J gene end by 3 bases; junction bases not matched to a gene: 16. CDR1 GTSNPN and CDR2 SVGIG come from the germline V gene (reference sequence). This CDR3 comprises 18 residues. The CDR3 is CAWSGQGAWGERDTEAFF. Written as DNA, the CDR3 is TGTGCCTGGAGTGGTCAGGGGGCGTGGGGAGAGAGGGACACTGAAGCTTTCTTT.

This chain's CDR3 is CASSQPQGAGGYGYTF. The CDR3 bases are TGCGCCAGCAGCCAACCTCAGGGGGCTGGAGGCTATGGCTACACCTTC. The chain combines TRBV4-1 with TRBJ1-2; 8 positions match TRBD1. Trimming cost V 2 bases and J 4 bases; bases outside gene matches: 9. This CDR3 contains 16 residues. Germline CDR1 reads MGHRA; CDR2 reads YSYEKL.

Remarks on this clonotype: The germline gene is not matched at one end of the junction; a read error may be the cause. The genes are TRBV20-1 and TRBJ1-3; D might be TRBD1 (5 bases). The CDR3 runs to 17 residues. Germline CDR1 reads DFQATT; CDR2 reads SNEGSKA (reference sequence). For the CDR3, the DNA is TGCAGTGCTGGAGAGCGGGCAGGGAAGGGATCTGGAAACACCATATATTTT. Protein product: CSAGERAGKGSGNTIYF.

This chain connects TRBV28 to TRBJ1-5; D gene ambiguous. The CDR3 has 13 amino acids. V was pared by 8 bases and J by 4 bases, with 12 bases between. The germline V gene has CDR1 MDHEN and CDR2 SYDVKM. CDR3 sequence: CASRETGNQPQHF. In nucleotides, the CDR3 is TGTGCCAGCCGGGAGACCGGGAATCAGCCCCAGCATTTT.

The chain uses TRBV28 and TRBJ2-1; 7 positions agree with TRBD2. Germline trimming cut 5 bases from V and 10 bases from J; bases unmatched to any gene: 17. Germline V gives CDR1 MDHEN, CDR2 SYDVKM. The CDR3 has 16 amino acids. DNA of the CDR3: TGTGCCAGCAGTACTGCCTCTAGCGGAACATTCGGGGAGCAGTTCTTC. Its protein product is CASSTASSGTFGEQFF.

The V call is TRBV30, the J call TRBJ2-5, with D uncertain. This CDR3 has 13 residues. The germline gives CDR1 GTSNPN, CDR2 SVGIG (reference sequence). The V gene lost 2 bases and the J gene lost 5 bases, with 12 bases spanning the gap. Here the CDR3 reads CAWSPTLQETQYF. The CDR3 DNA reads as TGTGCCTGGAGTCCGACTCTACAGGAGACCCAGTACTTC.

V is TRBV28 and J is TRBJ2-1; no definite D call. CDR3 length: 13 amino acids. V gave up 3 bases and J gave up 4 bases, with 7 bases separating them. Germline CDR1 reads MDHEN; CDR2 reads SYDVKM. DNA of the CDR3: TGTGCCAGCAGTTTTCGCTTGTACAATGAGCAGTTCTTC. Its translation is CASSFRLYNEQFF.

V usage is TRBV5-6 and J usage is TRBJ2-7; D gene unclear. Germline CDR1 SGHDT, CDR2 YYEEEE. The V end was cut by 0 bases, the J end by 3 bases, with 13 bases between. CDR3 length: 15 amino acids. CDR3 residues: CASSLAVASHYEQYF. CDR3 in DNA: TGTGCCAGCAGCTTGGCAGTAGCCTCCCACTACGAGCAGTACTTC.

V is TRBV7-2 and J is TRBJ1-1, with unresolved D. The V gene's germline CDR1 is SGHTA and CDR2 FQGNSA. The V gene lost 2 bases and the J gene lost 8 bases, with 12 bases spanning the gap. There are 13 residues in the CDR3. The CDR3 nucleotides are TGTGCCAGCAGCTTAAGTCTTGTCCGGGAAGCTTTCTTT. This translates into CASSLSLVREAFF.

The chain couples TRBV10-3 to TRBJ2-6; no firm D call. The CDR3 spans 17 residues. The germline V gene encodes CDR1 ENHRY and CDR2 SYGVKD. Trimming cost V 0 bases and J 3 bases, with 12 bases left between them. The CDR3 here is CAISESMRGGGANVLTF. DNA of the CDR3: TGTGCCATCAGTGAGTCCATGCGAGGTGGTGGGGCCAACGTCCTGACTTTC.

The CDR3 sequence is CASSQGWTDSYEQYF. Here the CDR3 DNA reads TGTGCCAGCAGCCAAGGTTGGACAGACTCCTACGAGCAGTACTTC. V usage is TRBV14 and J usage is TRBJ2-7, with D perhaps TRBD1 (6 bases). The length of the CDR3 is 15 residues. Germline V CDR1 and CDR2: SGHDN, FVKESK. V shed 1 base and J shed 0 bases, with 10 bases lying between them.

This rearrangement joins TRBV24-1 to TRBJ2-6; D remains ambiguous. Germline V CDR1 and CDR2: KGHDR, SFDVKD. V was pared by 5 bases and J by 0 bases, with 7 bases between. The CDR3 runs 15 residues. The CDR3 region is CATSGSLSGANVLTF. Written as DNA, the CDR3 is TGTGCCACCAGTGGCAGCCTCTCTGGGGCCAACGTCCTGACTTTC.

The chain employs TRBV5-1 and TRBJ1-2; 7 bases line up with TRBD1. The CDR3 sequence is 16 residues long. V lost 0 bases and J lost 1; bases outside the gene matches: 6. In germline, CDR1 is SGHRS, CDR2 YFSETQ. This chain's CDR3 is CASSLVGQTDNYGYTF. CDR3 DNA sequence: TGCGCCAGCAGCTTGGTGGGACAGACCGATAACTATGGCTACACCTTC. Combining the CDR3 with reference TRBV5-1 and TRBJ1-2 gives the whole variable domain KAGVTQTPRYLIKTRGQQVTLSCSPISGHRSVSWYQQTPGQGLQFLFEYFSETQRNKGNFPGRFSGRQFSNSRSEMNVSTLELGDSALYLCASSLVGQTDNYGYTFGSGTRLTVV.

The rearrangement joins TRBV20-1 to TRBJ2-7, with D uncertain. The germline V gene has CDR1 DFQATT and CDR2 SNEGSKA (reference sequence). Trimming took off 1 base at V and 1 base at J, with 11 bases between the two ends. The CDR3 runs to 14 residues. CDR3 nucleotides: TGCAGTGCTAGAGTAGGTCCCTTTTCCTACGAGCAGTACTTC. Its translation is CSARVGPFSYEQYF.

The chain has TRBV30 and TRBJ2-7; TRBD1 might be the D (6 bases). V lost 3 bases and J 10 bases, leaving 13 bases between the germline ends. This CDR3 has 11 amino acids. Germline V gives CDR1 GTSNPN, CDR2 SVGIG (reference sequence). The CDR3 is CAWRDTGFQYF. In nucleotides, the CDR3 is TGTGCCTGGAGAGATACAGGGTTTCAGTACTTC.

V usage is TRBV3-1 and J usage is TRBJ2-1; 10 positions agree with TRBD2. With 5 bases clipped from V and 2 bases from J, the junction kept 3 bases outside the gene matches. Germline V gives CDR1 LGHDT, CDR2 YNNKEL (reference sequence). This CDR3 has 15 residues. CDR3 nucleotide sequence: TGTGCCAGCAGCGCCGGGACTAGCGCCTACAATGAGCAGTTCTTC. Translating gives CASSAGTSAYNEQFF.

The chain employs TRBV28 and TRBJ1-5; D not resolved. CDR1 is MDHEN and CDR2 is SYDVKM in the germline V gene. V lost 9 bases and J 5 bases, leaving 11 bases between the germline ends. This CDR3 comprises 12 residues. CDR3 in amino acids: CASDGSYQPQHF. In DNA form, the CDR3 reads TGTGCCAGTGATGGCAGCTATCAGCCCCAGCATTTT.

The chain recombines TRBV19 with TRBJ2-7, with D perhaps TRBD2 (6 bases). The CDR3 totals 15 residues. V lost 4 bases, J lost 2 bases, and 15 bases lay in between. Germline lookup yields CDR1 LNHDA and CDR2 SQIVND (reference sequence). The CDR3 DNA sequence: TGTGCCAGTAGTAACCAAGGGACTGGAGCCTACGAGCAGTACTTC. Amino acid sequence: CASSNQGTGAYEQYF. The entire variable domain, with the rest obtained from reference TRBV19 and TRBJ2-7, is as follows: DGGITQSPKYLFRKEGQNVTLSCEQNLNHDAMYWYRQDPGQGLRLIYYSQIVNDFQKGDIAEGYSVSREKKESFPLTVTSAQKNPTAFYLCASSNQGTGAYEQYFGPGTRLTVT.

The V gene is TRBV5-1, the J gene TRBJ2-5; D possibly corresponds to TRBD1 (5 bases). CDR1 is SGHRS and CDR2 is YFSETQ in the germline V gene. This CDR3 is built from 15 residues. V was trimmed by 5 bases and J by 1 base, leaving 15 bases between them. For the CDR3, the DNA is TGCGCCAGCAGTGGACGTGACAGTCTCCAAGAGACCCAGTACTTC. Translation: CASSGRDSLQETQYF.

The genes are TRBV18 and TRBJ2-7; 8 bases agree with TRBD1. This CDR3 is built from 14 residues. CDR1 and CDR2 (germline): KGHSH, LQKENI. J lost 6 bases, V lost 6 bases, and 10 bases had no gene match. CDR3 DNA sequence: TGTGCCAGCTCCCGGGGGACAGGAGGGTCCGAGCAGTACTTC. Amino acids: CASSRGTGGSEQYF. Full variable domain (outside the CDR3, taken from reference TRBV18 and TRBJ2-7): NAGVMQNPRHLVRRRGQEARLRCSPMKGHSHVYWYRQLPEEGLKFMVYLQKENIIDESGMPKERFSAEFPKEGPSILRIQQVVRGDSAAYFCASSRGTGGSEQYFGPGTRLTVT.

Written as DNA, the CDR3 is TGTGCCAGCAGTCAAAGACAGGGTGAGCAGTACTTC. Translated: CASSQRQGEQYF. V gene TRBV7-2 combines with J gene TRBJ2-7, with 7 bases that match TRBD1. The CDR3 is 12 amino acids. From germline, CDR1 is SGHTA and CDR2 FQGNSA. V lost 6 bases, J lost 7 bases, and 6 bases stayed unmatched.

This rearrangement joins TRBV18 to TRBJ1-6, with D maybe TRBD1 (5 bases). This CDR3 is 19 amino acids long. The germline gives CDR1 KGHSH, CDR2 LQKENI. Trimming took off 3 bases at V and 0 bases at J, with 18 bases between the two ends. This chain's CDR3 is CASSPGMGTSISYNSPLHF. DNA of the CDR3: TGTGCCAGCTCACCCGGTATGGGGACTTCTATCTCCTATAATTCACCCCTCCACTTT. Using reference TRBV18 and TRBJ1-6 for the parts outside the CDR3, the full variable domain is NAGVMQNPRHLVRRRGQEARLRCSPMKGHSHVYWYRQLPEEGLKFMVYLQKENIIDESGMPKERFSAEFPKEGPSILRIQQVVRGDSAAYFCASSPGMGTSISYNSPLHFGNGTRLTVT.

The chain combines TRBV5-1 with TRBJ2-4; the D is unclear. The CDR3 consists of 14 residues. Trimming removed 3 bases from V and 3 bases from J, with 10 bases in between. Germline-derived CDR1 and CDR2 are SGHRS and YFSETQ. The CDR3 loop is CASSSDTYKNIQYF. The DNA for the CDR3 is TGCGCCAGCAGCTCTGACACCTACAAAAACATTCAGTACTTC. Looking up the rest from reference TRBV5-1 and TRBJ2-4 gives the full variable domain: KAGVTQTPRYLIKTRGQQVTLSCSPISGHRSVSWYQQTPGQGLQFLFEYFSETQRNKGNFPGRFSGRQFSNSRSEMNVSTLELGDSALYLCASSSDTYKNIQYFGAGTRLSVL.

J is TRBJ2-1 and V is TRBV6-2 or TRBV6-3; no clear D gene. Germline CDR1 and CDR2: MNHEY and SVGEGT. V was trimmed by 6 bases and J by 7 bases, leaving 13 bases between them. This CDR3 is 13 amino acids long. This CDR3 reads CASRSPRRNEQFF. CDR3 DNA: TGTGCCAGCAGATCCCCTAGGCGGAATGAGCAGTTCTTC.

The chain links TRBV9 to TRBJ2-2; no clear D gene. V was cut by 10 bases and J by 5 bases, with 12 bases left in between. The germline CDR1 and CDR2 sequences are SGDLS and YYNGEE. This CDR3 comprises 12 residues. The CDR3 spells CAQRTETGELFF. The CDR3 region has the DNA TGTGCCCAAAGGACCGAGACCGGGGAGCTGTTTTTT.

This sequence joins TRBV7-3 and TRBJ2-1; D is possibly TRBD1 (6 bases). Trimming took 6 bases from V and 9 from J, leaving 15 bases between them. This CDR3 comprises 13 residues. The germline V gene has CDR1 SGHTA and CDR2 FQGTGA. The CDR3 bases are TGTGCCAGCAGTCTAACAGGGTCCGCTGAGCAGTTCTTC. Its translation: CASSLTGSAEQFF.